The 20 T cell receptor beta chains reported below all come from one sample, sequenced in a study of shared clonotypes between healthy human individuals. Generated by immunoSEQ multiplex PCR, the TCRdb table keeps only in-frame clones and is missing some. The table shows approximately 740,000 clones, with roughly 70% occurring only once. The sequenced sample was memory CD4+ T cells sorted from blood. The subset is: CD45RA-negative fraction. The receptors derive from a woman between 25 and 40 years old in good health.

The chain is built from TRBV7-8 and TRBJ2-2, with D unresolved. This CDR3 spans 11 amino acids. Between the trimmed V and J ends, which lost 9 bases and 3 bases, there was a span of 5 bases. Germline lookup yields CDR1 SGHVS and CDR2 FQNEAQ. The CDR3 DNA reads TGTGCCAGGAACTACACCGGGGAGCTGTTTTTT. Translated, it gives CARNYTGELFF.

V gene TRBV2 combines with J gene TRBJ1-2, with 8 bases fitting TRBD1. Looked up from germline, CDR1 is SNHLY and CDR2 is FYNNEI. The CDR3 loop spans 12 amino acids. The V segment lost 4 bases and the J segment 5 bases; nucleotides outside the gene matches: 0. DNA for the CDR3: TGTGCCAGCAGTGGGACAGGGTATGGCTACACCTTC. Protein product: CASSGTGYGYTF.

CDR3 amino acids: CSVENTEAFF. In DNA form, the CDR3 reads TGCAGCGTTGAGAACACTGAAGCTTTCTTT. This chain links TRBV29-1 with TRBJ1-1; unclear D gene. The V and J ends lost 3 bases and 1 base respectively, with 0 bases between them. The CDR3 consists of 10 residues. Germline V gene sequence: CDR1 SQVTM, CDR2 ANQGSEA.

The chain uses TRBV7-8 and TRBJ2-7; D gene uncertain. Germline V gives CDR1 SGHVS, CDR2 FQNEAQ. The V end lost 4 bases, the J end lost 3 bases, and 16 bases lay between the germline ends. The CDR3 totals 15 residues. Here the CDR3 reads CASSSQPTWDYEQYF. CDR3 DNA: TGTGCCAGCAGCTCCCAACCGACATGGGACTACGAGCAGTACTTC.

Comment on this clone: A far larger clone is one nucleotide away, so this likely arose from a read error. The sample contains more than one DNA sequence encoding this CDR3. The chain carries TRBV28 and TRBJ2-3, with D possibly TRBD2 on 6 matching bases. CDR3 size: 14 residues. Germline values: CDR1 MDHEN, CDR2 SYDVKM. Deletions cut 2 bases from V and 0 bases from J, with 6 bases between. For the CDR3, the DNA is TGTGCCAGCAGTTTAGCGGGGAGCACAGATACGCAGTATTTT. Its translation is CASSLAGSTDTQYF. Full variable domain (rest looked up from reference TRBV28 and TRBJ2-3): DVKVTQSSRYLVKRTGEKVFLECVQDMDHENMFWYRQDPGLGLRLIYFSYDVKMKEKGDIPEGYSVSREKKERFSLILESASTNQTSMYLCASSLAGSTDTQYFGPGTRLTVL.

The V gene is TRBV5-1, the J gene TRBJ2-1; D gene unclear. V was trimmed by 5 bases and J by 0 bases, leaving 9 bases between them. The CDR3 covers 14 residues. Germline CDR1 and CDR2: SGHRS and YFSETQ. The CDR3 coding sequence is TGCGCCAGCAGTGGGCGGAGCTCCTACAATGAGCAGTTCTTC. Its protein is CASSGRSSYNEQFF.

This chain joins TRBV5-1 and TRBJ2-7; 7 positions match TRBD2. Germline loops: CDR1 SGHRS, CDR2 YFSETQ. There are 16 residues in the CDR3. Trimming took 4 bases from V and 3 from J; bases not matched to a gene: 13. The CDR3 DNA follows: TGCGCCAGCAGCGGAGGATACTCCGGGACTAACTACGAGCAGTACTTC. This gives the protein CASSGGYSGTNYEQYF.

The chain recombines TRBV28 with TRBJ1-4, with no clear D. In germline, CDR1 is MDHEN, CDR2 SYDVKM. CDR3 size: 15 residues. The V end lost 4 bases, the J end lost 0 bases, and 9 bases lay between the germline ends. CDR3 nucleotides: TGTGCCAGCAGTTCCCCATTTGCAACTAATGAAAAACTGTTTTTT. Protein product: CASSSPFATNEKLFF. Filled out from reference TRBV28 and TRBJ1-4, the complete variable domain reads DVKVTQSSRYLVKRTGEKVFLECVQDMDHENMFWYRQDPGLGLRLIYFSYDVKMKEKGDIPEGYSVSREKKERFSLILESASTNQTSMYLCASSSPFATNEKLFFGSGTQLSVL.

The chain recombines TRBV28 with TRBJ2-3; D is undetermined. Germline-derived CDR1 and CDR2 are MDHEN and SYDVKM. The CDR3 has 15 amino acids. The V gene lost 5 bases and the J gene lost 1 base, with 13 bases spanning the gap. The CDR3 DNA sequence: TGTGCCAGCAGTGTTCGCACGGTTGGCACAGATACGCAGTATTTT. Translated: CASSVRTVGTDTQYF.

The chain recombines TRBV7-9 with TRBJ2-5; D uncertain. This CDR3 is 13 amino acids long. Germline-derived CDR1 and CDR2 are SEHNR and FQNEAQ (reference sequence). Between the trimmed V and J ends, which lost 4 bases and 5 bases, there was a span of 11 bases. This chain's CDR3 is CASSSGSSETQYF. The DNA for the CDR3 is TGTGCCAGCAGCTCTGGCAGCTCCGAGACCCAGTACTTC.

This clone was detected only once. The chain couples TRBV19 to TRBJ1-2, with D perhaps matching TRBD1 (5 bases). Germline V gene sequence: CDR1 LNHDA, CDR2 SQIVND (reference sequence). V gave up 4 bases and J gave up 2 bases, with 14 bases separating them. The CDR3 runs 15 residues. This CDR3 is CASSTRGTQNYGYTF. CDR3 DNA: TGTGCCAGTAGTACACGTGGGACGCAAAACTATGGCTACACCTTC.

CDR3 loop: CASSLAGISGEQYF. Written as DNA, the CDR3 is TGTGCCAGCAGCTTAGCCGGGATTTCAGGCGAGCAGTACTTC. V is TRBV5-4 and J is TRBJ2-7; D possibly corresponds to TRBD2 (5 bases). Per the germline V gene, CDR1 is SGHNT and CDR2 is YYREEE (reference sequence). V lost 2 bases and J 6 bases, leaving 15 bases between the germline ends. There are 14 residues in the CDR3.

The chain carries TRBV19 and TRBJ2-3; 8 bases map to TRBD2. The CDR3 has 14 amino acids. Trimming took 7 bases from V and 3 from J; bases not matched to a gene: 6. Germline CDR1 LNHDA, CDR2 SQIVND (reference sequence). The DNA for the CDR3 is TGTGCCAGTACTCGAGCGGGAGAAACAGATACGCAGTATTTT. This encodes CASTRAGETDTQYF.

The J gene is TRBJ2-1, the V gene TRBV5-1; maybe TRBD2 (6 bases). Germline-derived CDR1 and CDR2 are SGHRS and YFSETQ. Trimming left V 5 bases short and J 5 bases short, with 17 bases between. This CDR3 is 15 amino acids long. CDR3 DNA: TGCGCCAGCAGACCACGCTCGGGAGCCAACAATGAGCAGTTCTTC. As protein: CASRPRSGANNEQFF.

The chain uses TRBV7-2 and TRBJ2-1, with D unclear. The germline V gene has CDR1 SGHTA and CDR2 FQGNSA. The CDR3 totals 16 residues. V dropped 1 base and J dropped 5 bases, with 15 bases sitting between them. This chain's CDR3 is CASSLVVRTVNNEQFF. In nucleotides, the CDR3 is TGTGCCAGCAGCTTAGTGGTCCGGACCGTTAACAATGAGCAGTTCTTC.

The rearrangement links TRBV4-1 to TRBJ1-6, with 10 bases fitting TRBD1. The V gene's germline CDR1 is MGHRA and CDR2 YSYEKL. J lost 11 bases, V lost 0 bases, and 7 bases had no gene match. The CDR3 runs to 16 residues. The CDR3 bases are TGCGCCAGCAGCCAAGAGGGACAGGGGTGGATGGCACCCCTCCACTTT. Encoded protein: CASSQEGQGWMAPLHF.

This clone was observed a single time. V gene TRBV7-9 combines with J gene TRBJ2-1; D is ambiguous. In germline, CDR1 is SEHNR, CDR2 FQNEAQ (reference sequence). This CDR3 has 16 amino acids. V was clipped by 5 bases and J by 2 bases, with 16 bases between them. Here the CDR3 DNA reads TGTGCCAGCAGCACCTACCTAGGTGGGCCCTACAATGAGCAGTTCTTC. As protein: CASSTYLGGPYNEQFF.

V usage is TRBV13 and J usage is TRBJ1-5; D may be TRBD1 (6 bases). There are 12 residues in the CDR3. CDR1 PRHDT and CDR2 FYEKMQ come from the germline V gene (reference sequence). Deletions cut 7 bases from V and 7 bases from J, with 11 bases between. CDR3 coding DNA: TGTGCCAGCACCACTGGGGGCCAGCCCCAGCATTTT. Residues: CASTTGGQPQHF.

This chain joins TRBV6-6 and TRBJ1-5, with TRBD1 matching over 9 bases. CDR3 length: 15 amino acids. Germline values: CDR1 MNHNY, CDR2 SVGAGI (reference sequence). The V segment lost 6 bases and the J segment 5 bases; nucleotides outside the gene matches: 8. The CDR3 DNA is TGTGCCAGCAGGACCGGGACAGGGTCTGATCAGCCCCAGCATTTT. This codes for CASRTGTGSDQPQHF.

The V and J genes are TRBV11-2 and TRBJ2-3, with D unclear. CDR3 length: 12 residues. V dropped 8 bases and J dropped 5 bases, with 11 bases sitting between them. Germline CDR1 is SGHAT and CDR2 is FQNNGV. CDR3 DNA sequence: TGTGCCAGCGGGCTAGTAATAGATACGCAGTATTTT. Residues: CASGLVIDTQYF.